This TCR beta chain came from a study of blood T cells in healthy people across ages. The germline V gene has CDR1 LGHNA and CDR2 YNFKEQ. The V gene lost 4 bases and the J gene lost 6 bases, with 19 bases spanning the gap. The CDR3 covers 16 residues. Those donating, healthy Caucasian individuals from Russia, were aged about 6 to 90. Overall study findings and caveats: Both higher diversity and more naive CD4+ cells marked long-lived donors when set against aged donors. Getting older went along with TCR beta diversity per million T cells dropping roughly linearly.

The second PCR ran 7 to 11 cycles with a sample-barcoded 5' primer and J-beta primers. Researchers report that a template-switch adaptor with 12 random nucleotides tagged each cDNA molecule. TCRdb re-called the 5' RACE reads through MiXCR, storing one row per CDR3 protein. The sample shows about 780,000 distinct CDR3 sequences, roughly 24% of them seen only once. Only a few counts were recorded for this clonotype. The antigen is unknown. These data were also filed under a second study, of T cells of mothers and their children.

The origin of this receptor is a boy aged 5-17 years in good health. This chain connects TRBV4-2 to TRBJ1-3; tentative D call: TRBD1 (6 bases). Sequencing was carried out using blood. The CDR3 bases are TGTGCCAGCAGCCGAGAGGGGGAACGCCGGGAAAACACCATATATTTT. Its translation: CASSREGERRENTIYF.